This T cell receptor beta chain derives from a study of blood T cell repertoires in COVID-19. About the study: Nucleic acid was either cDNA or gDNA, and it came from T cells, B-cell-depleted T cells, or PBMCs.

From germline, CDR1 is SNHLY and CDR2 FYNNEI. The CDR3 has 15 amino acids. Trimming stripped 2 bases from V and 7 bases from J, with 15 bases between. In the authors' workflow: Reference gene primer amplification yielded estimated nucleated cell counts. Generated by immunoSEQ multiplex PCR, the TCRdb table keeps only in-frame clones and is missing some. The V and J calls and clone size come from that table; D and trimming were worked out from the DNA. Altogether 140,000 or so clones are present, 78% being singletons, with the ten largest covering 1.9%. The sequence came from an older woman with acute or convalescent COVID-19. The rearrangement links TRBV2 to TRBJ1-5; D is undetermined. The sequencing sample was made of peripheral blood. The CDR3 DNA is TGTGCCAGCAGTGAAAACATGGCAGTTGCCCAGCCCCAGCATTTT. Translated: CASSENMAVAQPQHF.